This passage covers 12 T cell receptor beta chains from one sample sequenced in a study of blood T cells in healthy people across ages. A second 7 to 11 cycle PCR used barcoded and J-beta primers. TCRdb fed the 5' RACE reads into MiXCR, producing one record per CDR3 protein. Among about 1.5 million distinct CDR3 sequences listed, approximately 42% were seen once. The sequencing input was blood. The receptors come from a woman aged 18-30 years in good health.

CDR3 region: CASSSDRIETQYF. The CDR3 nucleotides read TGTGCCAGCAGCTCTGACAGGATTGAGACCCAGTACTTC. The V gene is TRBV11-2, the J gene TRBJ2-5; TRBD1 might be the D (6 bases). The germline V and J ends were trimmed by 4 bases and 5 bases, with 11 bases remaining between them. This CDR3 is built from 13 residues. Germline lookup yields CDR1 SGHAT and CDR2 FQNNGV.

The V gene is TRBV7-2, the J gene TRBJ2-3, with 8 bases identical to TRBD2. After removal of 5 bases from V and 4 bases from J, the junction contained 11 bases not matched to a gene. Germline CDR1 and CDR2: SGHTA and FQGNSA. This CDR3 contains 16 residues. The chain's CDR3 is CASSHGTRERADTQYF. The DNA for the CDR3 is TGTGCCAGCAGCCATGGGACTAGGGAACGGGCAGATACGCAGTATTTT.

CDR3 nucleotide sequence: TGTGCCAGCAGCCCCTTAGCAAGGGGACGGGCCGACAATGAGCAGTTCTTC. Residues: CASSPLARGRADNEQFF. This chain links TRBV3-1 with TRBJ2-1, with D tentatively TRBD1 or TRBD2 (5 bases each). Germline CDR1 LGHDT, CDR2 YNNKEL (reference sequence). The CDR3 contains 17 residues. Trimming cost V 4 bases and J 5 bases, with 21 bases left between them.

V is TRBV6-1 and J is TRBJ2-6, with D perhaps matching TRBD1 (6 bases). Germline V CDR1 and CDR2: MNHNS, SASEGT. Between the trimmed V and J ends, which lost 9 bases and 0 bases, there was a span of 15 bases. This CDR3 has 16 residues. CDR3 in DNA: TGTGCCAGTTCCGGGACATTTTTCTCTGGGGCCAACGTCCTGACTTTC. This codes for CASSGTFFSGANVLTF.

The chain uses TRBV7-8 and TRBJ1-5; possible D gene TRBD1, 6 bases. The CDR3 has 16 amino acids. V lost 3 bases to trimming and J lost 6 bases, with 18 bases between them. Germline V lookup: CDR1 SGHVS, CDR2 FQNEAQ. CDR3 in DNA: TGTGCCAGCAGCTTCTCCAGACAGGCGCCCGGTCAGCCCCAGCATTTT. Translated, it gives CASSFSRQAPGQPQHF.

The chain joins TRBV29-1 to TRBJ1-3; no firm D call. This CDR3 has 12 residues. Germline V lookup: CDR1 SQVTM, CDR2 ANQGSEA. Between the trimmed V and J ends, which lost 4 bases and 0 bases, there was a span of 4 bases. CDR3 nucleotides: TGCAGCGTTGTTTCCTCTGGAAACACCATATATTTT. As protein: CSVVSSGNTIYF.

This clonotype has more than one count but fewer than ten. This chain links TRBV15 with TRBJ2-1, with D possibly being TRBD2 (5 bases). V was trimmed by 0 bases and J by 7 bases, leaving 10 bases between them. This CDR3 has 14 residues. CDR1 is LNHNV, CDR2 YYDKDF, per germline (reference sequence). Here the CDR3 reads CATSRDDGLNEQFF. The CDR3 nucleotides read TGTGCCACCAGCAGAGATGATGGACTGAATGAGCAGTTCTTC. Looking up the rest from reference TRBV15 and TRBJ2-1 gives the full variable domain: DAMVIQNPRYQVTQFGKPVTLSCSQTLNHNVMYWYQQKSSQAPKLLFHYYDKDFNNEADTPDNFQSRRPNTSFCFLDIRSPGLGDTAMYLCATSRDDGLNEQFFGPGTRLTVL.

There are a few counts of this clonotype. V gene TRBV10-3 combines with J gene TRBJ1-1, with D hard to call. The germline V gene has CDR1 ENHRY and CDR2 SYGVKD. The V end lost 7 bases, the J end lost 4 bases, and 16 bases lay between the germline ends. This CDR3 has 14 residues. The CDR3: CAINGEGWSTEAFF. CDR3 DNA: TGTGCCATCAACGGGGAGGGTTGGAGCACTGAAGCTTTCTTT.

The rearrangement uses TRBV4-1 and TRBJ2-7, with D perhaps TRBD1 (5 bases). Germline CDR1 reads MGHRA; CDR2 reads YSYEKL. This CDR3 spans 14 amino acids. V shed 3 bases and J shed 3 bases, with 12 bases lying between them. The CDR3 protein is CASSQKDSYYEQYF. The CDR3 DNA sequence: TGCGCCAGCAGCCAGAAAGACAGTTACTACGAGCAGTACTTC.

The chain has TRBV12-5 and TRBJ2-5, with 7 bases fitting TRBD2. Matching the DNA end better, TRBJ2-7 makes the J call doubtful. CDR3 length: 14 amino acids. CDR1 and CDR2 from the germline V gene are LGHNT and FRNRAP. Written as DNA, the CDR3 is TGTGCTAGTGGCGCCGGGGGGAGAATCTACGAGCAGTACTTC. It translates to CASGAGGRIYEQYF.

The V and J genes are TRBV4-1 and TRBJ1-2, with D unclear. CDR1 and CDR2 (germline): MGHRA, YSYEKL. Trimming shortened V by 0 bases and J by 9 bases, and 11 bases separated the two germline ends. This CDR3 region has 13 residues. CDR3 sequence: CASSQDRRESYTF. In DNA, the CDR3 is TGCGCCAGCAGCCAAGATAGGCGGGAAAGCTACACCTTC.

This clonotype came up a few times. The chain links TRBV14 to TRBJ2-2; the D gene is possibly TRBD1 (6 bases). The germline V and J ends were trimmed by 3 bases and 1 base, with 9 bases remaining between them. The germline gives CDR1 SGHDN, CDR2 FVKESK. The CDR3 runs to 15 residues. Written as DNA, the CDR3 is TGTGCCAGCAGCCAGAGGACAGAGAACACCGGGGAGCTGTTTTTT. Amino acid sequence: CASSQRTENTGELFF.